This T cell receptor (beta chain) was sequenced during a study of beta chain features in type 1 diabetes. Expressed TCRB transcripts were sequenced, since all the RNA that had been isolated was reverse transcribed. The data were produced by immunoSEQ multiplex PCR, yet TCRdb's version contains in-frame clones alone and is incomplete. This sample has more than 350,000 clones; approximately 10% occur once, and the top ten carry 0.04% to 0.05%. Trimming took 4 bases from V and 14 from J, leaving 12 bases between them. The CDR3 has 11 amino acids. Per germline, CDR1 MNHEY and CDR2 SVGAGI. This clone has just a few counts.

The chain uses TRBV6-5 and TRBJ2-1; D might be TRBD1 or TRBD2, each matching 5 bases. The sequence derives from a woman aged 18-29 years in good health. Material: naive CD4+ T cells from blood. In nucleotides, the CDR3 is TGTGCCAGCAGTTCCGGGGACCTCAAGTTCTTC. This translates into CASSSGDLKFF.